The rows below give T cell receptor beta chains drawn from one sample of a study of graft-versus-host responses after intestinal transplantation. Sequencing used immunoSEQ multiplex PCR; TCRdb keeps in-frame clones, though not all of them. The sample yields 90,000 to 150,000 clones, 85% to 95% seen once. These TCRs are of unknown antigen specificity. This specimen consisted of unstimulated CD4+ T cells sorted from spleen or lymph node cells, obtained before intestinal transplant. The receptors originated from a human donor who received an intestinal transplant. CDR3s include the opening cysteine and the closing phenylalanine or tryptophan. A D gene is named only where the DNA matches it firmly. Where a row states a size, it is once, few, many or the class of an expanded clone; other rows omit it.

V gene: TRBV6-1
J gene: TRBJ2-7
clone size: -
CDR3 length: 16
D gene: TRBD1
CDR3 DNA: TGTGCCAGCAGTGAACGTGGGGGACAGGGGACCTACGAGCAGTACTTC
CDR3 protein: CASSERGGQGTYEQYF

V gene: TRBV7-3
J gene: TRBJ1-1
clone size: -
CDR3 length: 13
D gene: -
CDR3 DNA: TGTGCCAGCAGCTTATTGGCAGGCACTGAAGCTTTCTTT
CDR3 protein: CASSLLAGTEAFF

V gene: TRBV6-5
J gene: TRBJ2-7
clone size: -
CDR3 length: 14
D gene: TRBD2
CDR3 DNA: TGTGCCAGCAGACCCCCGGGACTAGCTGGCGAGCAGTACTTC
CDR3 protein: CASRPPGLAGEQYF

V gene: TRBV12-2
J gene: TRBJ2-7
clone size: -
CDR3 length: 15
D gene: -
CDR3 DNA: TGTGCAAGTCGCTACCCGGGGCCCGACTCCTACGAGCAGTACTTC
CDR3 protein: CASRYPGPDSYEQYF

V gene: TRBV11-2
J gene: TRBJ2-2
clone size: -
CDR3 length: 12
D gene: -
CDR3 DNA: TGTGCCAGCAGCTCCAGCGACGGGGAGCTGTTTTTT
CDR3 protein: CASSSSDGELFF

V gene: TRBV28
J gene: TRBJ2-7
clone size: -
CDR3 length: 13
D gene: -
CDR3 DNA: TGTGCCAGCGTGGCAGAGGTCGTATACGAGCAGTACTTC
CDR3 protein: CASVAEVVYEQYF

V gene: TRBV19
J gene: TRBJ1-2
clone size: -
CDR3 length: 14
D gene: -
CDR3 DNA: TGTGCCAGTAGTCGGGCAGGGGTCAACTATGGCTACACCTTC
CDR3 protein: CASSRAGVNYGYTF

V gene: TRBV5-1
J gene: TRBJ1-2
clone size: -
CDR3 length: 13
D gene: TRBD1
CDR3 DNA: TGCGCCAGCAGCTTCACAGGGGACTATGGCTACACCTTC
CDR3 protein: CASSFTGDYGYTF

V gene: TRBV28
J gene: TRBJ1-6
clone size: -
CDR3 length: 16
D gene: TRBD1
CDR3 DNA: TGTGCCAGCAGTTCAGGGACAGGGGGGAATAATTCACCCCTCCACTTT
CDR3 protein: CASSSGTGGNNSPLHF

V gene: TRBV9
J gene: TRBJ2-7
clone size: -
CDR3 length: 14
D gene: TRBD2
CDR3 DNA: TGTGCCAGCAGCGTAGACGGGAGGGCCCGCGAGCAGTACTTC
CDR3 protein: CASSVDGRAREQYF

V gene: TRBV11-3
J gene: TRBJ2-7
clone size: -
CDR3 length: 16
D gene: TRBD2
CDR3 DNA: TGTGCCAGCAGCTTTCTGGGTGGCGGGAGGGCCTACGAGCAGTACTTC
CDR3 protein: CASSFLGGGRAYEQYF

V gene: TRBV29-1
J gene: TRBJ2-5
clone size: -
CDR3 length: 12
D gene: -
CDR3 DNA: TGCAGCGTTATCCAGCCTCAAGAGACCCAGTACTTC
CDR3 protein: CSVIQPQETQYF

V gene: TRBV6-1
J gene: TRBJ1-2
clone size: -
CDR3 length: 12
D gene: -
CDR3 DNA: TGTGCCAGCCGAGACAGCCTCTATGGCTACACCTTC
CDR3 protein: CASRDSLYGYTF

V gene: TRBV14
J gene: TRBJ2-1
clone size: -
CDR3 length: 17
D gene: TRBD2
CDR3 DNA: TGTGCCAGCAGCCGAGGCCTCGGGGAGGGAGGAATTCATGAGCAGTTCTTC
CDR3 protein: CASSRGLGEGGIHEQFF

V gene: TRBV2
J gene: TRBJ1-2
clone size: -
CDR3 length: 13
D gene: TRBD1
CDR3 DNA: TGTGCCTTACAGGGGGCGGTGGTAGATGGCTACACCTTC
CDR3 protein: CALQGAVVDGYTF

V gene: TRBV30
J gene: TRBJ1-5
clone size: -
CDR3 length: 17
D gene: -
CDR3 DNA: TGTGCCTGGACCCACTTTTCGGGGGATTATAGCAATCAGCCCCAGCATTTT
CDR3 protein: CAWTHFSGDYSNQPQHF

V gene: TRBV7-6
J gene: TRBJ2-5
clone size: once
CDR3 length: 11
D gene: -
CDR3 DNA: TGTGCCAGCAGCTTATGGGAGACCCAGTACTTC
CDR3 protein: CASSLWETQYF